This T cell receptor beta chain was found in a study of blood T cell repertoires in COVID-19. Sequencing was performed with immunoSEQ multiplex PCR; in TCRdb, only in-frame clones are kept and a portion is missing. This table holds 300,000 to 400,000 clones, about 86% found once. The length of the CDR3 is 16 residues. CDR1 is MNHNS, CDR2 SASEGT, per germline. V was pared by 0 bases and J by 5 bases, with 16 bases between. V usage is TRBV6-1 and J usage is TRBJ2-5, with D possibly TRBD2 on 7 matching bases. The sequenced sample consisted of peripheral blood. This receptor was obtained from a young man with active or convalescent COVID-19. CDR3 in amino acids: CASSEALGGGPETQYF. The CDR3 bases are TGTGCCAGCAGTGAAGCGCTGGGGGGGGGCCCGGAGACCCAGTACTTC.